This entry is about one T cell receptor (beta chain). Antigen specificity is unknown. Sequencing was performed with immunoSEQ multiplex PCR; in TCRdb, only in-frame clones are kept and a portion is missing. The data hold tens of thousands of clones, with 90% observed a single time. This entry comes from a study of T cell repertoires and Cas9 in healthy adults. Whole-study results and caveats: Reportedly, SpCas9-reactive effector T cell proliferation and function were mitigated by SpCas9-reactive Tregs in vitro.

Looked up from germline, CDR1 is GTSNPN and CDR2 is SVGIG (reference sequence). The CDR3 is 16 residues long. Deletions cut 1 base from V and 5 bases from J, with 17 bases between. The V call is TRBV30, the J call TRBJ2-2, with a weak D call TRBD2 (6 bases). The sample taken for sequencing was CD4+ effector T cells (CD127+, CD25-, CD137-, CD154-) from PBMCs; culture status not recorded. This sequence was found in a human donor in good health. CDR3 coding DNA: TGTGCCTGGAGTGGCGGGACCCCGGGTGGGACCGGGGAGCTGTTTTTT. Amino acid sequence: CAWSGGTPGGTGELFF.